The 20 T cell receptor beta chains reported below all come from one sample, sequenced in a study of Graves' ophthalmopathy and Graves' hyperthyroidism. Transcripts of RNA were the source for amplifying TCR beta CDR3 regions. The first round was an RT-PCR with HTBI primers, and the second round was a multiplex PCR. MiXCR, run by TCRdb on the multiplex PCR reads, gives a single entry per CDR3 protein. The table includes 1 million to 1.3 million distinct CDR3 sequences, roughly 35% detected once. Sequences were obtained from peripheral blood or thyroid tissue (not recorded which). These receptors were collected from an adult man with Graves' hyperthyroidism.

V usage is TRBV24-1 and J usage is TRBJ2-7, with 9 bases fitting TRBD1. V trimming: 5 bases; J trimming: 2 bases; junction bases outside the gene matches: 6. The CDR3 spans 15 residues. The germline V gene has CDR1 KGHDR and CDR2 SFDVKD. The CDR3 here is CATSGGQGVPYEQYF. The CDR3 bases are TGTGCCACCAGTGGGGGACAGGGAGTCCCCTACGAGCAGTACTTC.

The chain couples TRBV7-9 to TRBJ2-7, with a weak D call TRBD2 (5 bases). The CDR3 is 16 amino acids. Germline CDR1 is SEHNR and CDR2 is FQNEAQ (reference sequence). Between the trimmed V and J ends, which lost 1 base and 6 bases, there was a span of 19 bases. This CDR3 is CASSLGGLASPREQYF. DNA for the CDR3: TGTGCCAGCAGCTTAGGTGGGTTAGCGAGCCCTCGCGAGCAGTACTTC.

The chain carries TRBV9 and TRBJ1-3; 7 bases fit TRBD1. Trimming cost V 6 bases and J 2 bases; bases outside gene matches: 8. The CDR3 runs to 15 residues. Germline CDR1 reads SGDLS; CDR2 reads YYNGEE. The CDR3 is CASKKTGHPGNTIYF. CDR3 DNA sequence: TGTGCCAGCAAGAAGACAGGGCACCCTGGAAACACCATATATTTT. Combining the CDR3 with reference TRBV9 and TRBJ1-3 gives the whole variable domain DSGVTQTPKHLITATGQRVTLRCSPRSGDLSVYWYQQSLDQGLQFLIQYYNGEERAKGNILERFSAQQFPDLHSELNLSSLELGDSALYFCASKKTGHPGNTIYFGEGSWLTVV.

This clonotype was seen at least ten times. The V gene is TRBV11-1, the J gene TRBJ2-5; 10 nucleotides match TRBD2. The CDR3 consists of 16 residues. Germline CDR1 is SGHAT and CDR2 is FQDESV (reference sequence). Trimming removed 5 bases from V and 0 bases from J; junction bases left unmatched: 6. This chain's CDR3 is CASSRGLAGDQETQYF. The CDR3 DNA reads as TGTGCCAGCAGCCGAGGGCTAGCGGGAGACCAAGAGACCCAGTACTTC.

This clonotype was counted only a few times. The rearrangement uses TRBV12-3 or TRBV12-4 and TRBJ2-7; D gene ambiguous. The CDR3 length is 11 residues. The V end was cut by 6 bases, the J end by 3 bases, with 6 bases between. The CDR3 DNA sequence: TGTGCCAGCAGAAAGGGCTACGAGCAGTACTTC. Translating gives CASRKGYEQYF.

This clonotype was detected many times. V and J are TRBV15 and TRBJ2-7; TRBD2 matches at 11 bases. Germline assignment: CDR1 LNHNV and CDR2 YYDKDF (reference sequence). J was trimmed by 5 bases and V by 3 bases; bases with no gene match: 3. CDR3 size: 14 residues. The CDR3 sequence is CATSRPGLADEQYF. CDR3 DNA: TGTGCCACCAGCAGGCCGGGACTAGCGGACGAGCAGTACTTC. Combining the CDR3 with reference TRBV15 and TRBJ2-7 gives the whole variable domain DAMVIQNPRYQVTQFGKPVTLSCSQTLNHNVMYWYQQKSSQAPKLLFHYYDKDFNNEADTPDNFQSRRPNTSFCFLDIRSPGLGDTAMYLCATSRPGLADEQYFGPGTRLTVT.

V is TRBV7-9 and J is TRBJ2-7; a weak D match, TRBD2 (5 bases). Germline V gives CDR1 SEHNR, CDR2 FQNEAQ (reference sequence). V lost 6 bases, J lost 1 base, and 22 bases lay in between. This CDR3 is 17 amino acids long. In nucleotides, the CDR3 is TGTGCCAGCAGTCCAACATCGGACTGGCGGAGATCCTACGAGCAGTACTTC. This encodes CASSPTSDWRRSYEQYF.

This clonotype was found many times. The chain couples TRBV12-3 or TRBV12-4 to TRBJ2-5; TRBD1 might be the D (6 bases). CDR3 length: 13 residues. V was trimmed by 7 bases and J by 3 bases, leaving 12 bases between them. The CDR3 DNA reads as TGTGCCAGCACGAAGGCAGGGGAAGAGACCCAGTACTTC. Residues: CASTKAGEETQYF.

The chain is built from TRBV2 and TRBJ1-1, with D hard to call. V lost 5 bases to trimming and J lost 4 bases, with 11 bases between them. Germline CDR1 is SNHLY and CDR2 is FYNNEI. The length of the CDR3 is 13 residues. The DNA for the CDR3 is TGTGCCAGCAGTTCCGCGGAGGGCACTGAAGCTTTCTTT. Translation gives CASSSAEGTEAFF.

The chain joins TRBV20-1 to TRBJ2-5; 11 nucleotides agree with TRBD1. The CDR3 extends over 14 amino acids. V was pared by 3 bases and J by 6 bases, with 6 bases of the junction left unmatched. CDR1 and CDR2 (germline): DFQATT, SNEGSKA (reference sequence). The chain's CDR3 is CSASSGTGGKTQYF. CDR3 coding DNA: TGCAGTGCTAGCAGCGGGACAGGGGGAAAGACCCAGTACTTC.

This clonotype was seen a few times. The chain has TRBV29-1 and TRBJ2-2; 9 bases align to TRBD2. Germline loops: CDR1 SQVTM, CDR2 ANQGSEA. V lost 2 bases, J lost 4 bases, and 5 bases stayed unmatched. The CDR3 runs 15 residues. Here the CDR3 reads CSVELSGRGTGELFF. For the CDR3, the DNA is TGCAGCGTTGAACTTAGCGGGAGAGGCACCGGGGAGCTGTTTTTT.

This clonotype occurred many times. The rearrangement links TRBV25-1 to TRBJ1-2, with D unresolved. The CDR3 extends over 14 amino acids. Germline loops: CDR1 MGHDK, CDR2 SYGVNS. The V end lost 2 bases, the J end lost 6 bases, and 13 bases lay between the germline ends. CDR3 amino acids: CASSEGGGLNGYTF. The CDR3 nucleotides read TGTGCCAGCAGTGAAGGTGGAGGGCTCAATGGCTACACCTTC.

This clonotype came up once. V gene TRBV29-1 combines with J gene TRBJ1-6; weak D call: TRBD1 (5 bases). Germline assignment: CDR1 SQVTM and CDR2 ANQGSEA. Trimming took 4 bases from V and 13 from J, leaving 17 bases between them. The CDR3 consists of 13 residues. CDR3 protein: CSVGQGSNQPLHF. CDR3 nucleotide sequence: TGCAGCGTTGGGCAGGGAAGCAATCAGCCCCTCCACTTT.

In its sample, this clonotype was seen a few times. The J gene is TRBJ1-6, the V gene TRBV5-4; D remains unclear. This CDR3 has 14 residues. Trimming shortened V by 0 bases and J by 9 bases, and 10 bases separated the two germline ends. Germline V lookup: CDR1 SGHNT, CDR2 YYREEE (reference sequence). The CDR3, as DNA: TGTGCCAGCAGCTTGGACAGCAGCCCTTCACCCCTCCACTTT. Residues: CASSLDSSPSPLHF.

CDR3 nucleotide sequence: TGTGCCAGCAGGAGTCCCGGGGGGTCAGAGACCCAGTACTTC. As protein: CASRSPGGSETQYF. The J gene is TRBJ2-5, the V gene TRBV7-7, with 7 bases matching TRBD2. This CDR3 has 14 amino acids. Trimming cost V 6 bases and J 4 bases; bases outside gene matches: 8. The germline gives CDR1 SSHAT, CDR2 FNYEAQ (reference sequence).

This clonotype was detected many times. The chain links TRBV5-1 to TRBJ1-1; no firm D call. The CDR3 consists of 14 residues. Trimming left V 2 bases short and J 3 bases short, with 11 bases between. CDR1 is SGHRS and CDR2 is YFSETQ in the germline V gene. CDR3 nucleotides: TGCGCCAGCAGCTTCACGTCACGCGACACTGAAGCTTTCTTT. As protein: CASSFTSRDTEAFF.

This clonotype was recorded only once. A read error may account for a junction end that differs from germline. J is TRBJ1-1 and V is TRBV24-1; D is uncertain. Germline V gene sequence: CDR1 KGHDR, CDR2 SFDVKD. This CDR3 is built from 9 residues. The CDR3 nucleotides are TGTGCCACCAGTGACCCCGGGCCATTT. Translation: CATSDPGPF.

The rearrangement uses TRBV15 and TRBJ2-7; D tentatively reads TRBD1 or TRBD2 (6 bases each). CDR3 length equals 14 residues. V was cut by 3 bases and J by 3 bases, with 12 bases left in between. Germline V gives CDR1 LNHNV, CDR2 YYDKDF (reference sequence). CDR3 region: CATSSLGGSYEQYF. Written as DNA, the CDR3 is TGTGCCACCAGCAGCTTAGGGGGGAGCTACGAGCAGTACTTC.

Concerning this clonotype itself: Just one base apart from a much larger clone, this may be a read error. The rearrangement uses TRBV29-1 and TRBJ1-4; 7 bases are a match to TRBD1. The CDR3 spans 15 residues. Germline loops: CDR1 SQVTM, CDR2 ANQGSEA. CDR3 nucleotides: TGCAGCGTTGCCGAGGGGGCTGCAACTAGTGAAAAACTGTTTTTT. Translation: CSVAEGAATSEKLFF. The variable domain in full, completed from reference TRBV29-1 and TRBJ1-4, reads SAVISQKPSRDICQRGTSLTIQCQVDSQVTMMFWYRQQPGQSLTLIATANQGSEATYESGFVIDKFPISRPNLTFSTLTVSNMSPEDSSIYLCSVAEGAATSEKLFFGSGTQLSVL.

This clonotype occurred a few times. The chain combines TRBV4-2 with TRBJ2-5; D is possibly TRBD2 (6 bases). This CDR3 spans 17 amino acids. CDR1 and CDR2 (germline): LGHNA, YNFKEQ. Between the trimmed V and J ends, which lost 0 bases and 2 bases, there was a span of 16 bases. The CDR3 spells CASSQDLGGRFQETQYF. As DNA, the CDR3 is TGTGCCAGCAGCCAAGATCTAGGTGGGAGGTTTCAAGAGACCCAGTACTTC.